The 7 T cell receptor beta chains below come from one sample, sequenced in a study of blood T cell repertoires in COVID-19. Data came from immunoSEQ multiplex PCR; TCRdb stores just in-frame clones and leaves some out. Of hundreds of thousands of clones detected, approximately 78% appear once; the ten largest clones hold 10%. Input material: peripheral blood. Receptors were obtained from a woman aged 80 or older with acute or convalescent COVID-19.

A few counts support this clone. This sequence joins TRBV6-5 and TRBJ2-7; TRBD1 might be the D (9 bases). Trimming cost V 6 bases and J 3 bases, with 18 bases left between them. This CDR3 spans 15 amino acids. Germline V gene lookup returns CDR1 MNHEY and CDR2 SVGAGI. DNA for the CDR3: TGTGCCAGCAGACTTAGCGGGACAGGGATCTACGAGCAGTACTTC. Amino acid sequence: CASRLSGTGIYEQYF.

The J gene is TRBJ1-6, the V gene TRBV10-3; maybe TRBD1 (6 bases). Germline CDR1 ENHRY, CDR2 SYGVKD. The CDR3 loop spans 13 amino acids. V was cut by 7 bases and J by 8 bases, with 12 bases left in between. CDR3 sequence (DNA): TGTGCCATCAATAAGGGGGTCGATTCACCCCTCCACTTT. This translates into CAINKGVDSPLHF.

The J gene is TRBJ2-7, the V gene TRBV5-1; 7 bases agree with TRBD2. Trimming at V came to 1 base and at J to 2 bases, leaving 6 bases not matched to a gene. This CDR3 has 15 amino acids. Germline values: CDR1 SGHRS, CDR2 YFSETQ. The CDR3 DNA reads as TGCGCCAGCAGCTTGAATAGCGGGCGCGCCTACGAGCAGTACTTC. Its translation: CASSLNSGRAYEQYF.

The rearrangement uses TRBV5-4 and TRBJ1-1, with TRBD1 as a possible D gene (6 bases). Germline CDR1 SGHNT, CDR2 YYREEE (reference sequence). Trimming took 4 bases from V and 0 from J, leaving 10 bases between them. This CDR3 is 14 amino acids long. CDR3 coding DNA: TGTGCCAGCAGCCCGAGGACAGTGAACACTGAAGCTTTCTTT. Its translation: CASSPRTVNTEAFF.

This chain connects TRBV28 to TRBJ1-5; D is unresolved. CDR3 length: 15 amino acids. Germline V lookup: CDR1 MDHEN, CDR2 SYDVKM. V was cut by 3 bases and J by 1 base, with 10 bases left in between. The CDR3 nucleotides read TGTGCCAGCAGTTTCACGGGGATGAGCAATCAGCCCCAGCATTTT. It codes for CASSFTGMSNQPQHF.

This chain joins TRBV4-2 and TRBJ1-4, with 7 bases identical to TRBD1. V lost 5 bases to trimming and J lost 5 bases; unmatched junction nucleotides: 5. The CDR3 runs 14 residues. Germline assignment: CDR1 LGHNA and CDR2 YNFKEQ. The CDR3: CASSARDRNEKLFF. The CDR3 DNA reads as TGTGCCAGCAGCGCCCGGGACAGAAATGAAAAACTGTTTTTT.

Comments on this clone: Other DNA sequences from this sample encode an identical CDR3 as well. V gene TRBV5-1 combines with J gene TRBJ2-2; 7 bases line up with TRBD1. CDR1 is SGHRS, CDR2 YFSETQ, per germline. The CDR3 runs to 16 residues. With V trimmed by 2 bases and J by 1 base, 5 bases remained unmatched. The CDR3 spells CASSFRDSGNTGELFF. The CDR3, as DNA: TGCGCCAGCAGCTTCCGGGACAGCGGGAACACCGGGGAGCTGTTTTTT.